The 29 T cell receptor beta chains given below trace back to one sample, sequenced in a study of monozygotic twins with inflammatory bowel disease. TCRdb reworked the 5' RACE reads into one entry per CDR3 protein, no DNA. Recorded for this sample: about 330,000 distinct CDR3 sequences. The sample consisted of blood. The receptors here all came from a human donor with ulcerative colitis or Crohn's disease, or a healthy co-twin of an affected twin (not recorded which).

The V and J genes are TRBV29-1 and TRBJ2-4; absent DNA, TCRdb's TRBD2 call cannot be checked. This CDR3 is built from 16 residues. Per germline, CDR1 SQVTM and CDR2 ANQGSEA. This chain's CDR3 is CSVTAGGTSGKNIQYF. Together with reference TRBV29-1 and TRBJ2-4, the CDR3 gives the full variable domain: SAVISQKPSRDICQRGTSLTIQCQVDSQVTMMFWYRQQPGQSLTLIATANQGSEATYESGFVIDKFPISRPNLTFSTLTVSNMSPEDSSIYLCSVTAGGTSGKNIQYFGAGTRLSVL.

The chain combines TRBV5-4 with TRBJ1-2; checking the TCRdb D call of TRBD1 is not possible without DNA. This CDR3 is 14 amino acids long. CDR1 SGHNT and CDR2 YYREEE come from the germline V gene (reference sequence). CDR3 in amino acids: CASIRAGGKRGYTF. Using reference TRBV5-4 and TRBJ1-2 for the parts outside the CDR3, the full variable domain is ETGVTQSPTHLIKTRGQQVTLRCSSQSGHNTVSWYQQALGQGPQFIFQYYREEENGRGNFPPRFSGLQFPNYSSELNVNALELDDSALYLCASIRAGGKRGYTFGSGTRLTVV.

The V call is TRBV10-3, the J call TRBJ2-2; TCRdb proposes TRBD2, but this gene call is untestable without DNA. Germline assignment: CDR1 ENHRY and CDR2 SYGVKD. The length of the CDR3 is 15 residues. CDR3 amino acids: CAIRPAGSATGELFF.

The chain carries TRBV20-1 and TRBJ2-7; TCRdb reports TRBD2, a call that lacks DNA to check it against. This CDR3 region has 16 residues. The germline V gene encodes CDR1 DFQATT and CDR2 SNEGSKA (reference sequence). CDR3 residues: CSARDPSGRLSGEQYF.

The chain carries TRBV7-2 and TRBJ1-2; checking the TCRdb D call of TRBD1 is not possible without DNA. Per the germline V gene, CDR1 is SGHTA and CDR2 is FQGNSA. The CDR3 sequence is 15 residues long. This chain's CDR3 is CASSLSTGGTYGYTF. Complete variable domain (other parts from reference TRBV7-2 and TRBJ1-2): GAGVSQSPSNKVTEKGKDVELRCDPISGHTALYWYRQSLGQGLEFLIYFQGNSAPDKSGLPSDRFSAERTGGSVSTLTIQRTQQEDSAVYLCASSLSTGGTYGYTFGSGTRLTVV.

V gene TRBV5-1 combines with J gene TRBJ1-6; TCRdb's D call, TRBD1, is unchecked because there is no DNA. Germline CDR1 is SGHRS and CDR2 is YFSETQ. The CDR3 totals 16 residues. The CDR3 is CASSPGQGSSGSPLHF. The entire variable domain, with the rest obtained from reference TRBV5-1 and TRBJ1-6, is as follows: KAGVTQTPRYLIKTRGQQVTLSCSPISGHRSVSWYQQTPGQGLQFLFEYFSETQRNKGNFPGRFSGRQFSNSRSEMNVSTLELGDSALYLCASSPGQGSSGSPLHFGNGTRLTVT.

V is TRBV20-1 and J is TRBJ2-3; TCRdb outputs TRBD1, but without DNA this stays unchecked. Germline loops: CDR1 DFQATT, CDR2 SNEGSKA (reference sequence). The CDR3 runs 14 residues. Here the CDR3 reads CSARRAGGTDTQYF.

The chain links TRBV12-3 or TRBV12-4 to TRBJ2-1; TCRdb reports TRBD2, a call that lacks DNA to check it against. This CDR3 region has 16 residues. CDR3: CASSPRGLAGMKEQFF.

The chain uses TRBV18 and TRBJ1-2; lacking DNA, the TRBD1 call made by TCRdb goes unchecked. Germline lookup yields CDR1 KGHSH and CDR2 LQKENI. The CDR3 length is 14 residues. The CDR3 reads CASSLAGDTYGYTF. The full variable domain, completed using reference TRBV18 and TRBJ1-2, is NAGVMQNPRHLVRRRGQEARLRCSPMKGHSHVYWYRQLPEEGLKFMVYLQKENIIDESGMPKERFSAEFPKEGPSILRIQQVVRGDSAAYFCASSLAGDTYGYTFGSGTRLTVV.

The chain employs TRBV7-9 and TRBJ2-4; the TRBD1 assignment by TCRdb is unverifiable without DNA. The CDR3 runs 13 residues. The germline V gene has CDR1 SEHNR and CDR2 FQNEAQ (reference sequence). The CDR3: CASSPRAQNIQYF.

This chain connects TRBV19 to TRBJ2-3; TCRdb returns TRBD1, unconfirmable since there is no DNA. CDR1 and CDR2 (germline): LNHDA, SQIVND (reference sequence). The CDR3 consists of 15 residues. CDR3 sequence reads: CASSTPGQALVTQYF.

The chain combines TRBV4-1 with TRBJ1-2. CDR3 length: 14 amino acids. Germline V gives CDR1 MGHRA, CDR2 YSYEKL. CDR3 sequence reads: CASSQPGRAYGYTF.

This chain links TRBV12-3 or TRBV12-4 with TRBJ1-1; TCRdb lists TRBD1, though no DNA is available to test this call. The CDR3 is made up of 13 amino acids. The CDR3 loop reads CASSLRGETEAFF.

The rearrangement uses TRBV25-1 and TRBJ1-4. CDR1 is MGHDK and CDR2 is SYGVNS in the germline V gene. The CDR3 is made up of 14 amino acids. The chain's CDR3 is CASASTRAFEKLFF.

The gene calls are TRBV20-1 and TRBJ2-1; TCRdb outputs TRBD2, but without DNA this stays unchecked. CDR1 and CDR2 (germline): DFQATT, SNEGSKA (reference sequence). This CDR3 contains 15 residues. The chain's CDR3 is CSARPGTSGSDEQFF.

The chain recombines TRBV7-8 with TRBJ2-1; no DNA is available, so the TRBD2 call from TCRdb remains unchecked. CDR3 length: 15 amino acids. The germline gives CDR1 SGHVS, CDR2 FQNEAQ. The CDR3 loop reads CASSPTSGSLRSEFF.

The genes are TRBV7-2 and TRBJ2-1. The V gene's germline CDR1 is SGHTA and CDR2 FQGNSA. The CDR3 is 14 amino acids. The CDR3 loop is CASSLELAYNEQFF.

V is TRBV6-5 and J is TRBJ1-6; TCRdb's D call, TRBD1, is unchecked because there is no DNA. In germline, CDR1 is MNHEY, CDR2 SVGAGI. The CDR3 extends over 16 amino acids. The CDR3 reads CASSYSGGQGTSPLHF.

V gene TRBV6-5 combines with J gene TRBJ2-7; TCRdb outputs TRBD1, but without DNA this stays unchecked. The CDR3 loop spans 14 amino acids. The germline CDR1 and CDR2 sequences are MNHEY and SVGAGI. The CDR3 here is CASSSKQGGSEQYF.

The J gene is TRBJ2-7, the V gene TRBV5-1. The CDR3 extends over 14 amino acids. CDR1 is SGHRS, CDR2 YFSETQ, per germline. The chain's CDR3 is CASSLVGGLYEQYF.

V and J are TRBV7-9 and TRBJ2-7. Germline CDR1 reads SEHNR; CDR2 reads FQNEAQ (reference sequence). The CDR3 has 15 residues. CDR3 sequence reads: CASTPIPGNSYEQYF.

V and J are TRBV2 and TRBJ1-1; TCRdb names TRBD1, which stays unverified in the absence of DNA. The CDR3 is 16 residues long. The germline V gene has CDR1 SNHLY and CDR2 FYNNEI. CDR3 sequence: CASSGSPRGTNTEAFF.

V gene TRBV5-1 combines with J gene TRBJ1-2. Germline-derived CDR1 and CDR2 are SGHRS and YFSETQ. The CDR3 runs 14 residues. The CDR3 here is CASSLDPLNYGYTF.

The chain joins TRBV27 to TRBJ2-5; TCRdb picks TRBD1, but there is no DNA to check that call. CDR3 length: 14 amino acids. Germline lookup yields CDR1 MNHEY and CDR2 SMNVEV (reference sequence). CDR3 protein: CASSPRVVGETQYF.

The rearrangement links TRBV6-1 to TRBJ2-4. Germline V gene data show CDR1 as MNHNS and CDR2 as SASEGT. This CDR3 is built from 14 residues. This CDR3 reads CASREGLYTNIQYF.

The genes are TRBV4-1 and TRBJ2-3; lacking DNA, the TRBD2 call made by TCRdb goes unchecked. Germline values: CDR1 MGHRA, CDR2 YSYEKL. The CDR3 contains 16 residues. The CDR3 loop reads CASSYRLAKSTDTQYF.

The chain employs TRBV3-1 and TRBJ2-5. CDR1 is LGHDT and CDR2 is YNNKEL in the germline V gene (reference sequence). The CDR3 spans 14 residues. The CDR3 loop reads CASIPTWSEETQYF.

This sequence joins TRBV6-4 and TRBJ2-2; lacking DNA, the TRBD1 call made by TCRdb goes unchecked. Germline CDR1 and CDR2: MRHNA and SNTAGT. CDR3 length equals 14 residues. This CDR3 is CASRGAENTGELFF.

The chain combines TRBV5-1 with TRBJ2-7; the TRBD1 assignment by TCRdb is unverifiable without DNA. Germline CDR1 SGHRS, CDR2 YFSETQ. The CDR3 is made up of 17 amino acids. The CDR3 is CASSLEKTGTGGYEQYF.